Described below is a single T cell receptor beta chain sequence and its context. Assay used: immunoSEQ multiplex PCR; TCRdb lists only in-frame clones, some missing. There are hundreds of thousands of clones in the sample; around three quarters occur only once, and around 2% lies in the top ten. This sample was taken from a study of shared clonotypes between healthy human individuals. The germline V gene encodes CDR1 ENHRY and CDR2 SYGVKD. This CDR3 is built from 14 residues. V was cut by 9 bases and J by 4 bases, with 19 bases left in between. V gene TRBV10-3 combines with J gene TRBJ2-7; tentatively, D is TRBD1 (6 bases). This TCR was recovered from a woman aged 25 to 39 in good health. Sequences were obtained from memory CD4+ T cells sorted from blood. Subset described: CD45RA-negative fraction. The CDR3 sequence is CAITKSADRYEQYF. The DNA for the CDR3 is TGTGCCATAACAAAATCGGCGGACAGATACGAGCAGTACTTC.